This T cell receptor (beta chain) was captured by sequencing in a study of cytomegalovirus exposure and HLA in healthy donors (TCRdb year 2017). Broadly, across the study: An earlier analysis of several hundred of the donors reported about 300 Gb of sequence data and 117 million unique TCR beta sequences obtained from some 200 million T cells. Because of strong linkage in the cohort, five DR-DQ haplotypes were treated as single units for association and clustering. HLA typing covered class I and class II loci at four-digit resolution. An early release that covered around 590 HLA-typed donors contained approximately 300 gigabases of sequencing data and 80 million or so unique TCR sequences. Every repertoire in the discovery cohort had been generated on one and the same sequencing platform. To predict cytomegalovirus infection status, the study combined high-throughput TCR immunosequencing, statistical association of individual TCRs with disease status, and machine learning. In addition to the first cohort of 666 subjects, a separate validation cohort of 120 different subjects was used. Donor age, sex, ethnicity and CMV serostatus were compiled alongside the repertoire data. A later genetic analysis used genome-wide SNP genotypes for about three fifths of the roughly 700 donors, treating that subset as a discovery cohort. The study was designed to test whether signatures of past pathogen exposure could be identified by cataloging public T cell receptors. An earlier analysis of roughly 600 of the donors used high-throughput TCR beta sequencing to judge whether each TCR beta V gene segment behaved as functional or pseudogenic. A later analysis re-examined previously published TCR beta repertoires from about 670 donors and added high-resolution HLA genotyping to investigate patterns of TCR occurrence. Typing coverage varied by locus: about 620-640 donors for A, B, C, DRB1 and DQB1; more than 500 for DQA1; about 600 for DPA1; roughly 450 for DPB1. Among 300 to 500 genotyped donors of the cohort, an average of about 240,000 unique TCR beta nucleotide sequences was sequenced per donor, of which approximately 19% were non-productive. Among the roughly 390 genotyped donors, roughly 80% belonged to the genetic ancestry cluster associated with self-reported Caucasian donors. In the later analysis, no new phenotypic data were used to find candidate immune exposures; instead, reliance was placed on TCR beta sequences and their occurrence across donors. The T cell repertoires of about 700 subjects were profiled by immunosequencing and related to cytomegalovirus serostatus. Paper-wide results and their limitations: The classifier was reported to diagnose cytomegalovirus status with high specificity and sensitivity in both the original and validation cohorts. In the study, some 160 TCR beta chains were listed as associated with cytomegalovirus. Because HLA typing was unavailable for some donors at each locus, only the typed subset was used in association tests. A later genetic analysis associated a missense DCLRE1C variant with V-gene and J-gene trimming of TCR beta chains, and an independent cohort replicated the association. A few of the identified cytomegalovirus-associated TCR beta chains were confirmed in vitro to be specific for cytomegalovirus antigens. Linkage disequilibrium might explain the correlated functional status among segregating V segments, but an unknown experimental factor could not be ruled out. While some public TCRs were present in many individuals, most TCR sequences turned up only very rarely across donors. A group of highly shared sequence variants was considered likely to be a technical artifact of the sequencing pipeline. In a later analysis, TCR association rates were found to vary across HLA loci, with the most associated TCRs seen for DRB1 alleles and the fewest for HLA-C alleles. In a later analysis, HLA-associated TCR beta chains were found to be more clonally expanded and to have lower generation probabilities than equally common non-associated chains. The authors suggested that the approach could potentially be extended to other disease states and immunological phenotypes. The earlier analysis of some 540 of the donors excluded some 16 rarely observed V segments, including chromosome 9 orphons, because counts were too low. CMV serostatus was the only immune exposure information available for the cohort. According to a later analysis, parvovirus B19, influenza, CMV and Epstein-Barr virus appeared linked to several top co-occurrence clusters. Only TCR beta chains were sequenced in this cohort, and the absence of alpha or paired-chain data limited detectable features. Some IMGT-functional V segments, including TRBV6-2 and TRBV6-3, could not be distinguished by the 87-base-pair reads and were therefore excluded. In a later analysis, most CMV-associated TCR beta chains were found to appear HLA-restricted, with HLA associations seemingly driven largely by CMV exposure. Compared with the roughly 600-donor mean, donors in an Asian-associated ancestry cluster had fewer N-insertions in productive TCRs, according to a later genetic analysis. Sequencing depth was assumed to be roughly uniform across donors in the presence/absence analyses, though that assumption may not hold. A further reported finding was that TCR beta sequences accurately predicted the HLA-A and HLA-B alleles for most subjects in the first cohort. Specific HLA alleles were associated with over 15,000 TCR beta sequences at a false discovery rate of 0.05 in a later analysis. An earlier analysis of around 500 of the donors showed that most TCR beta V segments appeared in productive rearrangements either about 90% or about 30% of the time, which broadly matched IMGT annotations. When HLA alleles, especially DR and DQ, strongly co-occurred, TCR associations were difficult to assign to individual alleles.

In regard to this clone: Its antigen remains undetermined. At one end the junction does not follow the germline gene, possibly because of a read error.

Library preparation used the immunoSEQ multiplex PCR assay. For the multiplex PCR, a mixture combining 60 forward primers for TCR Vbeta segments and 13 reverse primers for TCR Jbeta segments was used. A multiplex PCR assay on genomic DNA amplified the CDR3 region of rearranged TCR beta genes. On the Illumina HiSeq System, the amplified TCR beta libraries were sequenced as 87-base-pair reads. As for the original processing: A later analysis tallied approximately 87 million unique TCR beta chains across the 666 repertoires, and around 12 million of those chains were shared by two or more donors. To remove PCR and sequencing errors, raw reads were error-corrected and collapsed into unique sequences using a nearest-neighbor algorithm that merged closely related sequences. V, D and J gene segments were assigned by aligning CDR3 sequences to IMGT reference sequences. For a sequence to be retained, a match of at least six nucleotides to both a V gene segment and a J gene segment was required. A rearrangement was called productive if the CDR3 had no stop codons and remained in frame with V and J, and every other rearrangement was called non-productive. CDR3 was defined by IMGT convention, running from the second conserved V-encoded cysteine to the conserved J-encoded phenylalanine. Sequences without an unambiguous match to a single V gene segment were excluded from the earlier analysis of about 630 of the donors. An earlier analysis of under 750 of the donors called V segments functional above 56.7% productive rearrangements and segregating when the between-donor standard deviation exceeded 5%. A statistical classification framework was built for diagnosing cytomegalovirus status from the catalog of TCR beta chain sequences. V and J gene assignment, in a later analysis, came from comparing TCR nucleotide sequences with IMGT/GENE-DB human TR gene sequences. In a later analysis, CDR3 sequences and most-parsimonious VDJ recombination scenarios were assigned using the TCRdist pipeline. In a later analysis, every TCR beta chain was defined by the combination of its CDR3 amino acid sequence and its V-gene family, and reads without a unique V-gene family were dropped. As a way to deal with suspected cross-contamination and a sequencing artifact, a later analysis dropped under 600 nucleotide sequences that were highly shared and had low generation probability. A later analysis calculated a clonal expansion index for each public chain from normalized within-repertoire ranks of inferred template counts. A later analysis computed generation probabilities with a VDJ recombination model fitted to out-of-frame rearrangements, and checked the results against IGoR. In a later analysis, TCR-TCR, TCR-HLA and TCR-CMV co-occurrence was scored with hypergeometric tests, and a repertoire-size bias correction was applied to TCR pairs. False discovery rates were estimated in a later analysis by permuting HLA or CMV assignments 20 times. In a later analysis, co-occurring TCRs were grouped with DBSCAN, and TCRdist sequence similarity was added when clustering was performed within HLA-allele-positive subsets. Co-occurrence clustering excluded repertoires with fewer than 30,000 or more than 120,000 public chains, plus five with anomalous nucleotide sharing. As stored in TCRdb, this immuneACCESS dataset retains in-frame rearrangements with V and J assigned. A fraction of the clones does not appear; measured against another copy, unresolved V genes explain less than half of the discrepancy, and the remainder lacks a known reason. The V and J calls and clone size are taken from that table; D and trimming were inferred from the DNA. The sample table on file contains about 210,000 clones. The ten largest make up about 1% of the sample.

There are 13 amino acids in the CDR3, from cysteine to phenylalanine inclusive. The CDR3 DNA has 39 bases and is translated from base 1. CDR1 and CDR2 were assigned from the germline V gene (reference sequence) as SSHAT and FNYEAQ. The cohort comprised fewer than 750 healthy bone marrow donors. All cohort members were sampled while nominally healthy, although unrecorded immune exposures were likely present. The donor tested CMV seropositive, placing the donor among the 289 seropositive members of the cohort. A peripheral blood sample was provided by each donor, and peripheral blood mononuclear cells were used for TCR beta sequencing. The Qiagen DNeasy Blood Extraction Kit was used to extract genomic DNA from the blood cell samples.

Recombination connected TRBV7-7 to TRBJ2-1; the D gene cannot be named for sure. The sequenced material came from PBMCs. This sequence originates from a woman in her 30s in good health and CMV-seropositive. The DNA sequence reads TGTGCCAGCAGCTTAGGAGGCTACAATGGGCAGTTCTTC. It specifies CASSLGGYNGQFF.